Below are 16 T cell receptor beta chains sequenced from a single sample in a study of tumor-infiltrating lymphocytes in primary liver carcinoma. RNA and DNA were co-extracted from about 19-30 mg of unsorted bulk tissue. A primer in the constant region served to generate TCR beta cDNA from about 470 ng of total RNA. Generation of the TCR beta libraries relied on three nested multiplex PCR rounds using slightly modified ARM-PCR. The study ran its first two PCR rounds for approximately 10 cycles each, using TRBV1-TRBV30 forward primers and a C-beta reverse primer. TCRdb recomputed calls from the multiplex PCR reads with MiXCR, one row per CDR3 protein. The data contain about 74,000 distinct CDR3 sequences, roughly three quarters of them seen just once; the ten biggest clones take up about a quarter. The sample consisted of liver tumor tissue from sampling region 4. Subset reported: tumor region T4, right-lateral pole. Source of these receptors: a man in his forties with primary liver carcinoma and hepatitis B virus infection.

On this clonotype: The junction and the germline gene differ at one end; a read error may be behind it. The chain carries TRBV10-3 and TRBJ2-1; 8 bases agree with TRBD1. Germline CDR1 is ENHRY and CDR2 is SYGVKD. This CDR3 spans 16 amino acids. The CDR3 DNA sequence: TGTGCCATCAGTGGGTCGGGGGACAGGCTCTACAATGAGCGGTTCTTC. Translating gives CAISGSGDRLYNERFF.

About this clonotype itself: At one boundary the junction diverges from the germline segment, which might be a read error. This sequence joins TRBV6-5 and TRBJ1-1; D not certain. The CDR3 sequence is 16 residues long. The germline V gene has CDR1 MNHEY and CDR2 SVGAGI. The CDR3 nucleotides read TGTGCCAGCAGTTACACACGCTGGCCCATGAACACCGAAGCTTTCTTT. This encodes CASSYTRWPMNTEAFF.

With respect to this clonotype: Since a much larger clone is just one base distant, this may be a read error. The chain carries TRBV7-9 and TRBJ1-2; D gene uncertain. Trimming cost V 3 bases and J 8 bases, with 16 bases left between them. This CDR3 has 14 residues. From germline, CDR1 is SEHNR and CDR2 FQNEAQ (reference sequence). CDR3 sequence reads: CASSLDPVGRGYTF. The CDR3 DNA sequence: TGTGCCAGCAGCTTGGACCCGGTCGGGAGAGGCTACACCTTC. The full variable domain, its missing parts supplied by reference TRBV7-9 and TRBJ1-2, is DTGVSQNPRHKITKRGQNVTFRCDPISEHNRLYWYRQTLGQGPEFLTYFQNEAQLEKSRLLSDRFSAERPKGSFSTLEIQRTEQGDSAMYLCASSLDPVGRGYTFGSGTRLTVV.

V and J are TRBV6-1 and TRBJ2-3, with a tentative D call TRBD2 (5 bases). This CDR3 has 18 amino acids. Germline lookup yields CDR1 MNHNS and CDR2 SASEGT. The germline V and J ends were trimmed by 0 bases and 0 bases, with 16 bases remaining between them. The CDR3 protein is CASSEAVGGPYSTDTQYF. Written as DNA, the CDR3 is TGTGCCAGCAGTGAAGCAGTTGGCGGGCCGTATAGCACAGATACGCAGTATTTT.

Comments on this clonotype: Likely a read error: the CDR3 ends without its conserved phenylalanine or tryptophan. The rearrangement joins TRBV29-1 to TRBJ2-5; tentatively, D is TRBD2 (5 bases). CDR1 is SQVTM, CDR2 ANQGSEA, per germline. Between the trimmed V and J ends, which lost 5 bases and 4 bases, there was a span of 17 bases. The length of the CDR3 is 14 residues. DNA for the CDR3: TGCAGCGTTCGTGGCCTTGCGAGGGCAGAGACCCAGTACTCC. The encoded protein is CSVRGLARAETQYS.

The CDR3 region has the DNA TGCAGCGTTGCCCCCGGGACAGGTGTGTATGAGCAGTACTTC. Amino acids: CSVAPGTGVYEQYF. The chain is built from TRBV29-1 and TRBJ2-7, with 8 bases lining up with TRBD1. Germline assignment: CDR1 SQVTM and CDR2 ANQGSEA. The CDR3 is 14 residues long. V was clipped by 4 bases and J by 7 bases; unmatched bases: 12.

The chain joins TRBV7-9 to TRBJ2-1; 12 bases line up with TRBD2. Trimming took 2 bases from V and 12 from J; bases not matched to a gene: 17. The CDR3 has 18 amino acids. Germline V gene lookup returns CDR1 SEHNR and CDR2 FQNEAQ (reference sequence). In DNA, the CDR3 is TGTGCCAGCAGCTTACCTTCGGGACTAGCGGGTACGAACCATGGGCAGTTCTTC. Its protein product is CASSLPSGLAGTNHGQFF.

The V and J genes are TRBV11-2 and TRBJ2-3; the match to TRBD2 covers 8 bases. CDR1 is SGHAT, CDR2 FQNNGV, per germline. The J segment lost 6 bases and the V segment lost 3 bases, leaving 2 bases of the junction unmatched. The length of the CDR3 is 13 residues. CDR3 sequence reads: CASSFVAGDTQYF. CDR3 DNA: TGTGCCAGCAGCTTCGTAGCGGGGGATACGCAGTATTTT.

Concerning this clonotype: A junction end diverges from the germline sequence, so it may reflect a read error. The gene calls are TRBV18 and TRBJ2-3; TRBD2 matches 10 bases. This CDR3 spans 15 amino acids. Germline loops: CDR1 KGHSH, CDR2 LQKENI. The CDR3: CTSSLAGTSTDTQYF. CDR3 bases: TGTACCAGCTCACTAGCGGGGACTAGCACAGATACGCAGTATTTT. The whole variable domain, filled in from reference TRBV18 and TRBJ2-3, reads NAGVMQNPRHLVRRRGQEARLRCSPMKGHSHVYWYRQLPEEGLKFMVYLQKENIIDESGMPKERFSAEFPKEGPSILRIQQVVRGDSAAYFCTSSLAGTSTDTQYFGPGTRLTVL.

This clonotype was recorded once. At one of its ends the junction is not consistent with the germline gene, which may arise from a read error. V gene TRBV4-1 combines with J gene TRBJ2-7; 8 bases fit TRBD1. Germline-derived CDR1 and CDR2 are MGHRA and YSYEKL. CDR3 length: 15 residues. The CDR3 sequence: CANSRDYRGIYEQYF. The CDR3, as DNA: TGCGCCAACAGCCGAGATTACAGGGGGATATACGAGCAGTACTTC.

This clonotype was seen once. At one end the junction does not follow the germline gene, possibly because of a read error. The chain employs TRBV29-1 and TRBJ1-2; no definite D call. This CDR3 contains 13 residues. Germline assignment: CDR1 SQVTM and CDR2 ANQGSEA. CDR3 loop: CSVVASSNYGYTF. The CDR3 region has the DNA TGCAGCGTTGTTGCCAGTAGTAACTACGGCTACACCTTC.

To note about this clonotype: A read error may produce the germline difference seen at one junction end. This sequence joins TRBV12-3 or TRBV12-4 and TRBJ2-1; the D is unclear. The CDR3 covers 15 residues. For the CDR3, the DNA is TGTGCCAGCAGCTTAGGACCGGGCTCCCACAATGAGCAGTTCTTC. This sequence encodes CASSLGPGSHNEQFF.

This clonotype was observed once. Since no conserved phenylalanine or tryptophan closes the CDR3, a read error is the likely cause. The chain couples TRBV11-1 to TRBJ2-4; the match to TRBD2 covers 8 bases. J was trimmed by 2 bases and V by 3 bases; bases with no gene match: 9. This CDR3 comprises 17 residues. CDR1 is SGHAT and CDR2 is FQDESV in the germline V gene (reference sequence). The CDR3 sequence: CASSFPGTSGTKNIQYY. For the CDR3, the DNA is TGTGCCAGCAGCTTTCCCGGGACTAGTGGGACCAAAAACATTCAGTACTAC.

There are many counts of this clonotype. The chain is built from TRBV29-1 and TRBJ2-7; 11 positions match TRBD2. Germline values: CDR1 SQVTM, CDR2 ANQGSEA. The CDR3 sequence is 14 residues long. Germline trimming cut 5 bases from V and 2 bases from J; bases unmatched to any gene: 5. The CDR3 bases are TGCAGCGTTAGAATAGCGGGAGGGCCCTACGAGCAGTACTTC. It encodes CSVRIAGGPYEQYF.

The J gene is TRBJ2-3, the V gene TRBV20-1; 13 bases match TRBD2. V trimming: 1 base; J trimming: 4 bases; junction bases outside the gene matches: 11. Germline V gene data show CDR1 as DFQATT and CDR2 as SNEGSKA (reference sequence). The CDR3 has 18 residues. CDR3 sequence (DNA): TGCAGTGCTAGAGTCCTAAGACTAGCGGGAGGTGTATCAGATACGCAGTATTTT. It is translated as CSARVLRLAGGVSDTQYF.

Note on this clonotype: Possible read error: a much larger clone is one base away. The V call is TRBV11-2, the J call TRBJ1-1; TRBD1 is a possible D gene (5 bases). The germline CDR1 and CDR2 sequences are SGHAT and FQNNGV. The CDR3 loop spans 15 amino acids. CDR3 nucleotide sequence: TGTGCCACCAGCTTAAGGGATCGGGGGAGAACTGAAGCTTTCTTT. Protein: CATSLRDRGRTEAFF.